Below, 10 T cell receptor beta chains from the same sample are listed, as sequenced in a study of tumor-infiltrating lymphocytes in primary liver carcinoma. TCR beta cDNA came from approximately 540 ng total RNA, primed with a constant-region primer. For TCR beta, libraries were produced by three nested multiplex PCR rounds using slightly modified ARM-PCR. Forward primers for TRBV1-TRBV30 and a C-beta reverse primer served the first two PCR rounds, at around 9 cycles each. From the multiplex PCR reads, TCRdb called clonotypes with MiXCR, one entry per CDR3 protein. The sample shows 300,000 to 400,000 distinct CDR3 sequences, about 65% of them seen only once. The study extracted blood RNA from unsorted whole blood and also extracted germline DNA. Sequenced material: peripheral blood. All receptors derive from a man aged 35-49 years with primary liver carcinoma and hepatitis B virus infection.

Many counts were recorded for this clonotype. This rearrangement joins TRBV4-3 to TRBJ2-1, with 13 bases identical to TRBD2. This CDR3 is 15 amino acids long. Germline CDR1 LGHNA, CDR2 YSLEER. Trimming at V came to 2 bases and at J to 8 bases, leaving 3 bases not matched to a gene. CDR3 coding DNA: TGCGCCAGCAGCCAAACTAGCGGGAGGGCTTATGAGCAGTTCTTC. Protein sequence: CASSQTSGRAYEQFF.

The sample holds one count of this clonotype. A much larger clone differs by one base, so this may be a read error. The V gene is TRBV10-3, the J gene TRBJ2-5; 8 positions match TRBD1. From germline, CDR1 is ENHRY and CDR2 SYGVKD. The CDR3 spans 12 residues. The CDR3 spells CVSGGSQETQYF. The CDR3 DNA reads as TGTGTCTCAGGGGGCTCTCAAGAGACCCAGTACTTC.

As concerns this clonotype: The junction differs from germline at one of its ends, possibly a read error. Here the CDR3 reads CVSSPRGVNTGELLF. DNA for the CDR3: TGTGTCAGCAGCCCCCGTGGTGTTAACACCGGGGAGCTGCTTTTT. The chain uses TRBV4-2 and TRBJ2-2, with D perhaps TRBD2 (5 bases). CDR1 is LGHNA and CDR2 is YNFKEQ in the germline V gene. CDR3 length: 15 residues.

Turning to this clonotype: Its ends do not fully match the called genes, so a read error is possible. The rearrangement uses TRBV11-3 and TRBJ2-3; 8 positions agree with TRBD2. CDR1 is SGHNT, CDR2 YENEEA, per germline. CDR3 length: 20 amino acids. CDR3 DNA sequence: TGTGCTAGCAGTTTAGGACTAGCCTCTCCCCGCTGGACGAGCACAGATACGCAGTATTTT. Translated, it gives CASSLGLASPRWTSTDTQYF.

The chain couples TRBV29-1 to TRBJ1-1; unclear D gene. Trimming removed 4 bases at V and 7 bases at J, with 10 bases between. Germline V lookup: CDR1 SQVTM, CDR2 ANQGSEA. This CDR3 has 11 residues. The CDR3 reads CSVGSVIEAFF. CDR3 nucleotides: TGCAGCGTTGGGAGTGTCATTGAAGCTTTCTTT.

This clonotype appeared many times. The chain's CDR3 is CASQLGNTIYF. CDR3 in DNA: TGCGCCAGCCAGCTGGGAAACACCATATATTTT. The chain employs TRBV10-1 and TRBJ1-3; no firm D call. Between the trimmed V and J ends, which lost 8 bases and 4 bases, there was a span of 6 bases. Per the germline V gene, CDR1 is WNHNN and CDR2 is SYGVQD (reference sequence). This CDR3 contains 11 residues.

For this clonotype: Relative to the germline gene, one junction end is altered; a read error may explain this. The CDR3 spells CSFGGQSSFYQQYF. The CDR3 DNA sequence: TGCAGCTTCGGAGGACAGTCCAGCTTCTACCAGCAGTACTTC. This sequence joins TRBV29-1 and TRBJ2-7; D is possibly TRBD1 (6 bases). CDR1 is SQVTM and CDR2 is ANQGSEA in the germline V gene. This CDR3 has 14 amino acids.

The chain has TRBV5-5 and TRBJ2-5; 8 bases are shared with TRBD2. Germline V lookup: CDR1 SGHKS, CDR2 YYEKEE (reference sequence). This CDR3 region has 14 residues. V was clipped by 0 bases and J by 5 bases; unmatched bases: 3. CDR3 loop: CASSLGLAFETQYF. CDR3 DNA sequence: TGTGCCAGCAGCTTGGGACTAGCGTTTGAGACCCAGTACTTC.

Comments on this clonotype: A much larger clone is a single base away; this may be a read error. The J gene is TRBJ2-5, the V gene TRBV10-2; no reliable D call. The germline V gene has CDR1 WSHSY and CDR2 SAAADI. The CDR3 contains 13 residues. With 6 bases removed from V and 4 bases from J, the gap between germline ends came to 12 bases. CDR3 sequence reads: CASRACGAETQYF. CDR3 bases: TGCGCCAGCAGAGCATGTGGTGCAGAGACCCAGTACTTC.

As regards this clonotype: With a much larger clone just one base away, this may be a read error. The chain combines TRBV5-1 with TRBJ2-6; D may be TRBD1 (6 bases). The CDR3 extends over 19 amino acids. The germline gives CDR1 SGHRS, CDR2 YFSETQ. In DNA, the CDR3 is TGCGCCAGGAGCTTGGGGCACTCCAGGGGAATCCCCGGGGCCAACGTCCTGACTTTC. It encodes CARSLGHSRGIPGANVLTF.